In this sample, the clone carrying this T cell receptor (beta chain) turned up many times. Sequencing relied on a cDNA template that was reverse transcribed from extracted RNA. Libraries were prepared by immunoSEQ multiplex PCR; TCRdb keeps only in-frame clonotypes and omits some of them. The profile shows 170,000 or so clones, roughly 60% of them singletons. These data come from a study of CD8+ T cells in alopecia areata. V lost 1 base, J lost 6 bases, and 20 bases lay in between. Germline values: CDR1 SGHDT, CDR2 YYEEEE. The CDR3 runs 16 residues. This TCR was sampled from a human donor with alopecia areata. Sequenced here: CD4+ T cells sorted from blood, sampled at week 0. The chain employs TRBV5-6 and TRBJ2-7, with D perhaps assigned TRBD1 or TRBD2 (6 bases each). The CDR3 spells CASSLRDSGAEGEQYF. The CDR3 region has the DNA TGTGCCAGCAGCTTGAGAGATTCGGGGGCTGAAGGCGAGCAGTACTTC.